This TCR beta chain was found in a study of vaccination and CD4 T cells after COVID-19. Cultured CD4+ T cell DNA underwent sequencing with the Oncomine TCR Beta short-read assay. TCRdb analysed the PCR reads with MiXCR anew, one entry per CDR3 protein. The sample has 8,500 to 14,000 distinct CDR3 sequences; approximately 53% are singletons. As to treatment: roughly 11-day PBMC culture with coronavirus spike peptide pools or control peptides (ViraFEST assay). Study results and caveats: When vaccine-specific clones from convalescent patients were examined, 304 of 307 were spike mono-reactive.

This clonotype turned up a few times. Its specificity is not known. Germline V gene sequence: CDR1 ENHRY, CDR2 SYGVKD. The CDR3 runs to 14 residues. V gave up 3 bases and J gave up 4 bases, with 10 bases separating them. The sequenced material came from CD4+ T cells from blood, cultured in vitro. This TCR was recovered from a human donor who had recovered from COVID-19. The chain employs TRBV10-3 and TRBJ1-3; the D is unclear. The CDR3 DNA sequence: TGTGCCATCAGTGACGCGGGAAGGGGAAACACCATATATTTT. Translated: CAISDAGRGNTIYF.